This TCR beta chain originates from a study of blood T cell repertoires in COVID-19. V dropped 7 bases and J dropped 4; count of bases not matched to a gene: 13. The CDR3 consists of 15 residues. Germline CDR1 is SNHLY and CDR2 is FYNNEI. Using immunoSEQ multiplex PCR, the repertoire was profiled, and TCRdb retains in-frame clones only, with some absent. The sample holds some 290,000 clones, roughly 90% seen once. The sequencing sample was made of peripheral blood. The chain recombines TRBV2 with TRBJ2-7; TRBD1 aligns across 7 bases. This receptor was identified in a woman under 40 with COVID-19, enrolled during active disease. The CDR3 region is CASTPLGGPNYEQYF. The CDR3 DNA reads as TGTGCCAGCACCCCCTTAGGGGGCCCAAATTACGAGCAGTACTTC.